Sequencing of this T cell receptor (beta chain) was carried out in a study of blood T cell repertoires in COVID-19. Study-level information: From T cells, B-cell-depleted T cells, or PBMCs came the material, which was cDNA or gDNA.

Living in 24 US areas, the participants were between roughly 18 and 89 years of age. The CDR3 contains 14 residues. Germline CDR1 is ENHRY and CDR2 is SYGVKD. V dropped 3 bases and J dropped 6 bases, with 14 bases sitting between them. Sequenced by immunoSEQ multiplex PCR; TCRdb stores in-frame clones only, minus some. Of 250,000 or so clones in the sample, approximately 90% were seen once. The chain combines TRBV10-3 with TRBJ1-1; weak D call: TRBD1 (6 bases). The sequencing sample was made of PBMCs or T cells enriched from blood (not recorded which). The receptor was derived from a woman in her twenties or thirties with acute COVID-19. CDR3 coding DNA: TGTGCCATCAGTGACCCAGGGGTCGCTCCTGAAGCTTTCTTT. Its translation: CAISDPGVAPEAFF.